This T cell receptor (beta chain) was documented in a study of control samples from healthy donors and cancer patients (TCRdb year 2020). Library creation used the immunoSEQ multiplex PCR assay. Sourced from immuneACCESS, this table was stored by TCRdb with only in-frame sequences that have V and J called. A share of the clones is absent; for the studies checked, an unresolved V gene accounts for under half, and the remainder has no known explanation. The sample contains under 150,000 clones, 92% of them found a single time. The ten largest clonotypes hold approximately 10% of the sample. Remarks on this clone: Its antigen remains unidentified. Within one base of it there is no much larger clone, and no base qualities were kept.

From a lookup of the germline V gene, CDR1 and CDR2 are SGHTA and FQGTGA. Reading from cysteine to phenylalanine, the CDR3 counts 16 amino acids. Only the CDR3 portion is preserved as DNA: 48 bases, with reading frame beginning at the first base. Compared with germline, V lacks 1 base and J lacks 3 bases; bases without a gene match: 8. This clonotype was sampled from a man aged 25 to 40 in good health. The chain is assembled from TRBV7-3 and TRBJ1-1; the junction holds 7 bases that match TRBD1. The material sequenced was blood. The nucleotides are TGTGCCAGCAGCTTAATCGACAGGGTTGGCGACACTGAAGCTTTCTTT. Translated, this is CASSLIDRVGDTEAFF.